The clone carrying this T cell receptor beta chain was counted between two and nine times. The antigen remains unidentified. As for the donors, each was a healthy bone marrow donor. The PCR was carried out with 60 Vbeta primers and 13 Jbeta primers. Original processing methods: About 83 million unique TCR beta chains, some 11 million shared, were counted in a later analysis. Produced via immunoSEQ multiplex PCR; TCRdb's table is partial and in-frame only. That table furnishes V, J and clone size, whereas the DNA furnished D and trimming. The repertoire holds approximately 200,000 clones, around 83% seen once, with 1.4% in the top ten. The data originate from a study of cytomegalovirus exposure and HLA in healthy donors. Study outcomes and limitations: CMV serostatus stood as the only immune exposure information on hand. V- and J-gene trimming in TCR beta was tied to a missense DCLRE1C variant by an analysis performed later.

The source material was PBMCs. The clonotype originates from a girl aged 10 to 17 in good health and CMV-seronegative.

As DNA, the CDR3 is TGCGCCAGCAGCCCGCTTACAAAGAACACTGAAGCTTTCTTT. It translates to CASSPLTKNTEAFF. V is TRBV5-1 and J is TRBJ1-1; D call uncertain. Germline CDR1 and CDR2: SGHRS and YFSETQ. The CDR3 consists of 14 residues. Trimming shortened V by 4 bases and J by 1 base, and 11 bases separated the two germline ends.